Listed here are 2 T cell receptor beta chains from one sample, sequenced in a study of tumor-infiltrating lymphocytes in primary liver carcinoma. Total RNA amounting to roughly 0.5 ug was the source from which TCR beta cDNA was made with a constant-region primer. TCR beta libraries came from three nested multiplex PCR rounds using slightly modified ARM-PCR. Use of TRBV1-TRBV30 forward primers with a C-beta reverse primer characterized the first two PCR rounds, which lasted approximately 11 cycles each. MiXCR, run by TCRdb on the multiplex PCR reads, gives a single entry per CDR3 protein. This sample has about 120,000 distinct CDR3 sequences; around two thirds occur once, and the top ten carry more than 7%. It was from 20-30 mg of unsorted bulk tissue that RNA and DNA were co-extracted. The specimen was tumor-adjacent normal liver tissue. The receptors here all came from a woman in her fifties or sixties with primary liver carcinoma and hepatitis B virus infection.

This clonotype was observed a few times. This could be a read error, since a much larger clone is one nucleotide away. The J gene is TRBJ2-2, the V gene TRBV29-1, with 14 nucleotides matching TRBD2. The CDR3 runs to 17 residues. The germline gives CDR1 SQVTM, CDR2 ANQGSEA. CDR3 protein: CSAEGTSGSLNTGELFF. The CDR3 bases are TGCAGCGCTGAAGGGACTAGCGGGAGCTTGAACACCGGGGAGCTGTTTTTT.

Comments on this clonotype: The CDR3 does not end in the conserved phenylalanine or tryptophan, so this is likely a read error. No DNA is shown, since the ends of the CDR3 on it are uncertain; the CDR3 is the one TCRdb lists. This chain joins TRBV11-2 and TRBJ1-1; the table's TRBD1 call for D was not verified on the DNA. The CDR3 is 14 residues long, counting both termini. CDR1 is SGHAT, CDR2 FQNNGV, per germline. CDR3 in amino acids: CASSLTRGRAEVFS.